This T cell receptor (beta chain) was documented in a study of blood T cell repertoires in COVID-19. CDR3 length: 12 amino acids. CDR1 is SQVTM and CDR2 is ANQGSEA in the germline V gene. Between the trimmed V and J ends, which lost 4 bases and 1 base, there was a span of 7 bases. As regards this clone: The sample has other DNA sequences that encode this CDR3 too.

TCRdb's copy holds only in-frame clones and misses some; the assay was immunoSEQ multiplex PCR. The table records about 120,000 clones, around 81% of them present only once. This sequence was found in a woman in her forties or fifties with acute or convalescent COVID-19. V is TRBV29-1 and J is TRBJ1-1; D unclear. The source material was peripheral blood. DNA for the CDR3: TGCAGCGTTGGGGGAGGGAACACTGAAGCTTTCTTT. It is translated as CSVGGGNTEAFF.